This TCR beta chain was recorded in a study of blood T cell repertoires in COVID-19. Study information: Acute-phase and convalescent COVID-19 samples originated in the United States, Italy and Spain. PBMCs, B-cell-depleted T cells, or T cells provided the cDNA or gDNA that made up the material.

This clone was counted a single time. How the authors handled the data: Estimation of nucleated cell counts relied on the amplification of reference gene primers. Sequencing used immunoSEQ multiplex PCR; TCRdb keeps in-frame clones, though not all of them. For V, J and clone size, that table is used; D and trimming come from the DNA. This sample has 45,000 to 65,000 clones; about nine tenths occur once, and the top ten carry about 9%. The CDR3 runs to 17 residues. Trimming took 0 bases from V and 0 from J, leaving 16 bases between them. CDR1 and CDR2 (germline): SGHKS, YYEKEE (reference sequence). The receptor comes from a human donor in a cohort sampled during active COVID-19. Sequencing was carried out using peripheral blood. The genes are TRBV5-5 and TRBJ2-7; a weak D match, TRBD1 (5 bases). The CDR3 spells CASSLAVGATLSYEQYF. The CDR3 DNA follows: TGTGCCAGCAGCTTGGCCGTAGGGGCTACCCTCTCCTACGAGCAGTACTTC.